This T cell receptor (beta chain) was documented in a study of early T cells in non-severe SARS-CoV-2 infection. This clonotype has only a few counts. V was shortened by 6 bases and J by 1 base, with 7 bases between the two germline ends. The CDR3 covers 12 residues. The V gene's germline CDR1 is DFQATT and CDR2 SNEGSKA (reference sequence). TCRdb analysed the 5' RACE reads with MiXCR anew, one entry per CDR3 protein. The table lists tens of thousands of distinct CDR3 sequences, almost 5.5% of them singletons. The chain uses TRBV20-1 and TRBJ2-1; D not resolved. The sequence derives from an adult who was a healthcare worker with PCR-confirmed SARS-CoV-2 infection or an uninfected control (not recorded which). The material was whole blood, obtained at baseline. CDR3 protein: CSAAFSYNEQFF. DNA of the CDR3: TGCAGTGCGGCCTTTTCCTACAATGAGCAGTTCTTC.